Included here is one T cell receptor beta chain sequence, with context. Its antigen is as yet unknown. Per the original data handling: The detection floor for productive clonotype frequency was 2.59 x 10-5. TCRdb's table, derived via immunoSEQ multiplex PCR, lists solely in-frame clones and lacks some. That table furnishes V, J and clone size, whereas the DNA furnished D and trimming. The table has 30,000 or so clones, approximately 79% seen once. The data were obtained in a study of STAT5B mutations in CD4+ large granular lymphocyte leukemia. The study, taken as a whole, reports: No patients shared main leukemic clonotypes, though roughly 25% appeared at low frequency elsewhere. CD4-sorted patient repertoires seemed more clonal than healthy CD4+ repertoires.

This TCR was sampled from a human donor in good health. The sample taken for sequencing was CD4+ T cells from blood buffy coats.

The CDR3 region is CASSSGLAGGTDTQYF. The CDR3 DNA follows: TGTGCCAGCAGCTCCGGACTAGCGGGGGGCACAGATACGCAGTATTTT. J is TRBJ2-3 and V is TRBV7-8, with 13 bases that match TRBD2. Trimming removed 4 bases from V and 1 base from J; junction bases left unmatched: 2. The germline gives CDR1 SGHVS, CDR2 FQNEAQ. The CDR3 consists of 16 residues.